The text below deals with one T cell receptor beta chain. Its antigen is currently unknown. This record belongs to a study of cytomegalovirus exposure and HLA in healthy donors. Study at large: There were 90 million to 140 million unique TCR beta sequences, drawn from about 180 million T cells, in an earlier analysis.

The study, taken as a whole, reports: Many donors carried some public TCRs, although rarity characterized most TCR sequences. When analyzed later, a missense DCLRE1C variant was found to be linked to TCR beta V- and J-gene trimming.

Researchers ran the PCR with 60 Vbeta and 13 Jbeta primers. The repertoire was sequenced with immunoSEQ multiplex PCR; TCRdb's copy has only in-frame clones and lacks some. The sample holds roughly 100,000 clones. Looked up from germline, CDR1 is MGHDK and CDR2 is SYGVNS. Trimming shortened V by 2 bases and J by 2 bases, and 10 bases separated the two germline ends. The CDR3 runs to 15 residues. The chain employs TRBV25-1 and TRBJ1-3; D possibly corresponds to TRBD1 (5 bases). Sample: PBMCs. The sequence came from a middle-aged man in good health and CMV-seronegative. The CDR3 region has the DNA TGTGCCAGCAGTGAAATAGGGGCAACTGGAAACACCATATATTTT. It yields the protein CASSEIGATGNTIYF.